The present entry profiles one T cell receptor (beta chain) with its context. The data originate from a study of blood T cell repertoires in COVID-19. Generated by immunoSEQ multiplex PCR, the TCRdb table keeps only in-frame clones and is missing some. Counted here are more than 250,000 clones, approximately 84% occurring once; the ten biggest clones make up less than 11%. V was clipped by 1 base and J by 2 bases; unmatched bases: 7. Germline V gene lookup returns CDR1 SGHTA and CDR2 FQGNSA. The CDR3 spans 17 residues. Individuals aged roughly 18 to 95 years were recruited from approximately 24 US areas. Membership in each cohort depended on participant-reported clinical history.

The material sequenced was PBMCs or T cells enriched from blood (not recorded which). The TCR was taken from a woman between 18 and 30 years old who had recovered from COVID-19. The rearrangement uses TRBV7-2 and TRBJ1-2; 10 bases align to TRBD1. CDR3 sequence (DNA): TGTGCCAGCAGCTTAGGCTGGACAGGGGGAGGAAACTATGGCTACACCTTC. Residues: CASSLGWTGGGNYGYTF.